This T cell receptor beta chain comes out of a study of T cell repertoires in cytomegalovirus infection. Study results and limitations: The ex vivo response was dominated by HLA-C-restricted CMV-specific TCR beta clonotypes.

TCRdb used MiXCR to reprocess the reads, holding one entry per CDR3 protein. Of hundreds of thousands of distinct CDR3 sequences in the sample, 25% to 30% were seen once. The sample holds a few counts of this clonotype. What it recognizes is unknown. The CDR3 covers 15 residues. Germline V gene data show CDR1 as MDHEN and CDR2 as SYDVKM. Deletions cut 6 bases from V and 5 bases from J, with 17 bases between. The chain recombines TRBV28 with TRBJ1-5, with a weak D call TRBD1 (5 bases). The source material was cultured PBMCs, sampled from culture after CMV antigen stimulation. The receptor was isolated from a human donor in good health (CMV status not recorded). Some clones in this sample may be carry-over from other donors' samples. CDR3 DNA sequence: TGTGCCAGCAGCTGGTTGGGGGGGAAGTATCAGCCCCAGCATTTT. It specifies CASSWLGGKYQPQHF.